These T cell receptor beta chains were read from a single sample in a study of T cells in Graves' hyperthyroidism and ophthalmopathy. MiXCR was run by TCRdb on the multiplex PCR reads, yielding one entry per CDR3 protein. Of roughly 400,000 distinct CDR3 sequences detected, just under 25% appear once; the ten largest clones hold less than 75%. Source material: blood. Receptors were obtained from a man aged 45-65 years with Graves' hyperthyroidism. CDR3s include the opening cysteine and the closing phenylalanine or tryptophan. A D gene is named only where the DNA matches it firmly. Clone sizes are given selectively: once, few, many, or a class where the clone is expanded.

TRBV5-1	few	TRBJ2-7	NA	CASSLAGLWEQYF
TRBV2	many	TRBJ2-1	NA	CASSRDPRQFF
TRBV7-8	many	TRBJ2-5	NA	CASSLGSGYRFQETQYF
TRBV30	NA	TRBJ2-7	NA	CAWSSGGYEQYF
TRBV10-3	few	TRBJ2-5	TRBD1	CAISDRGPQETQYF
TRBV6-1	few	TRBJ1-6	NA	CASSSWGVTLHF
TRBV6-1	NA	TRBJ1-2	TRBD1	CASTAGQIYGYTF
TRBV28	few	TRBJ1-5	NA	CASSRGGGPRSQPQHF
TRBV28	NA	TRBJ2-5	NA	CASSLRRQETQYF
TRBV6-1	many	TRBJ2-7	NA	CASSHGSVAYEQYF
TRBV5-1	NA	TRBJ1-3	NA	CASSSRGGNSGNTIYF
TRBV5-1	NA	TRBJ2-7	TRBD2	CASSRSMAGEGEQYF
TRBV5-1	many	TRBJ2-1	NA	CASSLSHNEQFF
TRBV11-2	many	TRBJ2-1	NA	CASSLELSSYNEQFF
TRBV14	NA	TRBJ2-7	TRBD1	CASILRQGRSYEQYF
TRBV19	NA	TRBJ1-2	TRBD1	CASSPDRGRNHGYTF
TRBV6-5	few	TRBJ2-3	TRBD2	CASSYSASGATSTDTQYF
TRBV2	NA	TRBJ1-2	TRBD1	CASGETDRGMGGYTF
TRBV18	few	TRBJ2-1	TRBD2	CASSPATSGTSNEQFF
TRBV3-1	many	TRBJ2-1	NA	CASSPPGPAREQFF
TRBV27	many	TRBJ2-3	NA	CASSLEGFSTDTQYF
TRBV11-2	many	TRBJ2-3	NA	CASSFRLGSTDTQYF
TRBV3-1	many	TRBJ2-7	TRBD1	CASSHATGQGGDEQYF
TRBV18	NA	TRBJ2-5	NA	CASSPSAGTKTQYF
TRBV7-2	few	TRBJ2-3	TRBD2	CASSLKGGAGAKDTQYF
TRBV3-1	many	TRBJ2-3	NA	CASSQGRSGNTDTQYF
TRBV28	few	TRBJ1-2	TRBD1	CASSPLGQGQFVNYGYTF
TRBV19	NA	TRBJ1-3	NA	CASRQLGNTIYF
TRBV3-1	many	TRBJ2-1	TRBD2	CASSSGFRHEQFF
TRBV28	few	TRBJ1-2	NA	CASSLPQSPGYTF
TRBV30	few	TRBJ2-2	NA	CAWTRAVALNTGELFF
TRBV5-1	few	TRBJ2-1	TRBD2	CASSSGGREGPEQFF
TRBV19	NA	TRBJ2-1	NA	CASSTRKATRSYNEQFF
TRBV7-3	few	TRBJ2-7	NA	CASSLDGHYYEQYF
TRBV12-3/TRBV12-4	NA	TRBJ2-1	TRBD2	CASSWAGVNNEQFF
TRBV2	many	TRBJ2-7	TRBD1	CASSLLTGGYEQYF
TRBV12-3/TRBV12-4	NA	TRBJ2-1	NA	CASSYDLEQFF
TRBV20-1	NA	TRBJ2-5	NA	CSARDPRDTRQETQYF
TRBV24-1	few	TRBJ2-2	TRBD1	CATSAGTGGSGELFF
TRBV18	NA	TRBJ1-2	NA	CASSPDGNGYTF